The 14 T cell receptor beta chains below come from one sample, sequenced in a study of blood T cell repertoires in COVID-19. Profiling relied on immunoSEQ multiplex PCR, and the TCRdb table lists in-frame clones only, not all of them. The sample records more than 100,000 clones, 80% to 90% being singletons. The sequenced sample was peripheral blood. These receptors came from a human donor in a cohort sampled during active COVID-19.

V is TRBV12-3 or TRBV12-4 and J is TRBJ2-7, with D possibly being TRBD1 (5 bases). Trimming cost V 4 bases and J 1 base, with 5 bases left between them. The CDR3 covers 12 residues. CDR3 in amino acids: CASSSGSYEQYF. The CDR3 DNA is TGTGCCAGCAGTTCAGGGTCCTACGAGCAGTACTTC.

About this clone: At one end, the junction sequence differs from germline, possibly due to a read error. The CDR3 sequence: CASSLGTGPPYEQYF. CDR3 DNA: TGTGCCAGCAGCCTAGGGACAGGCCCTCCCTACGAGCAGTACTTC. The genes are TRBV13 and TRBJ2-7; 8 nucleotides match TRBD1. The CDR3 spans 15 residues. Germline V gene sequence: CDR1 PRHDT, CDR2 FYEKMQ (reference sequence).

The chain has TRBV9 and TRBJ2-1; D is unresolved. The CDR3 totals 13 residues. The V gene's germline CDR1 is SGDLS and CDR2 YYNGEE. With 2 bases removed from V and 7 bases from J, the gap between germline ends came to 10 bases. The CDR3 reads CASSVRFANEQFF. CDR3 nucleotide sequence: TGTGCCAGCAGCGTGAGGTTCGCGAATGAGCAGTTCTTC.

This chain connects TRBV29-1 to TRBJ2-1; TRBD2 matches 8 bases. Germline CDR1 is SQVTM and CDR2 is ANQGSEA. There are 14 residues in the CDR3. Germline trimming cut 7 bases from V and 6 bases from J; bases unmatched to any gene: 11. This chain's CDR3 is CSAAQAGVFNEQFF. The CDR3 nucleotides are TGCAGCGCCGCCCAAGCGGGAGTCTTCAATGAGCAGTTCTTC.

The rearrangement links TRBV27 to TRBJ2-7; 11 bases align to TRBD2. The length of the CDR3 is 15 residues. In germline, CDR1 is MNHEY, CDR2 SMNVEV (reference sequence). J was trimmed by 0 bases and V by 8 bases; bases with no gene match: 6. CDR3 DNA: TGTGCCAGCCGACTAGCGGGATTAAGCTCCTACGAGCAGTACTTC. Its protein product is CASRLAGLSSYEQYF.

The rearrangement links TRBV24-1 to TRBJ2-3; D remains unclear. Germline V gene sequence: CDR1 KGHDR, CDR2 SFDVKD. Trimming took 6 bases from V and 0 from J, leaving 9 bases between them. The CDR3 covers 14 residues. The CDR3 DNA is TGTGCCACCAGTTACAGTGCCAGCACAGATACGCAGTATTTT. It encodes CATSYSASTDTQYF.

This clone was seen just once. The chain links TRBV5-1 to TRBJ2-1; 7 bases match TRBD1. J was trimmed by 9 bases and V by 5 bases; bases with no gene match: 5. CDR1 is SGHRS, CDR2 YFSETQ, per germline. This CDR3 is built from 12 residues. CDR3 in amino acids: CASRFDRAEQFF. CDR3 coding DNA: TGCGCCAGCAGATTTGACAGGGCTGAGCAGTTCTTC.

J is TRBJ1-5 and V is TRBV18; TRBD1 matches 7 bases. Looked up from germline, CDR1 is KGHSH and CDR2 is LQKENI. The CDR3 spans 15 residues. V was clipped by 3 bases and J by 2 bases; unmatched bases: 4. As DNA, the CDR3 is TGTGCCAGCTCACCGTCCGACAGGGGCAATCAGCCCCAGCATTTT. This translates into CASSPSDRGNQPQHF.

V is TRBV30 and J is TRBJ1-2; 7 bases fit TRBD1. Trimming took 3 bases from V and 8 from J; bases not matched to a gene: 9. CDR3 length: 13 amino acids. Germline lookup yields CDR1 GTSNPN and CDR2 SVGIG (reference sequence). This CDR3 is CAWSTAQGQGYTF. The CDR3, as DNA: TGTGCCTGGAGCACGGCCCAGGGACAGGGCTACACCTTC.

V gene TRBV25-1 combines with J gene TRBJ1-3; a possible D gene is TRBD1 (6 bases). The germline CDR1 and CDR2 sequences are MGHDK and SYGVNS. This CDR3 is built from 15 residues. V lost 3 bases to trimming and J lost 7 bases, with 16 bases between them. CDR3: CASSDSRTVGNTIYF. In DNA form, the CDR3 reads TGTGCCAGCAGTGATTCCCGGACAGTTGGGAACACCATATATTTT.

This clone occurred once. This sequence joins TRBV5-1 and TRBJ2-3; 7 bases are a match to TRBD2. J gave up 3 bases and V 0 bases, and 10 bases lay outside the gene matches. The CDR3 consists of 17 residues. Germline CDR1 SGHRS, CDR2 YFSETQ. The CDR3 sequence: CASSLETSWEGTDTQYF. Written as DNA, the CDR3 is TGCGCCAGCAGCTTGGAGACTAGCTGGGAGGGAACAGATACGCAGTATTTT.

The sample holds a few counts of this clone. The identical CDR3 is also encoded by other nucleotide sequences in the sample. The V gene is TRBV6-5, the J gene TRBJ1-5; D may be TRBD1 (5 bases). V lost 5 bases and J 5 bases, leaving 10 bases between the germline ends. Germline CDR1 and CDR2: MNHEY and SVGAGI. CDR3 length: 13 residues. The CDR3 is CASSQRRDQPQHF. DNA of the CDR3: TGTGCCAGCAGTCAGCGCAGGGATCAGCCCCAGCATTTT.

This chain connects TRBV7-9 to TRBJ2-4, with a tentative D call TRBD1 (5 bases). Germline V lookup: CDR1 SEHNR, CDR2 FQNEAQ (reference sequence). The V end lost 4 bases, the J end lost 0 bases, and 13 bases lay between the germline ends. The CDR3 is made up of 16 amino acids. The CDR3 protein is CASSSGHAEAKNIQYF. The CDR3 DNA reads TGTGCCAGCAGCTCCGGACACGCAGAAGCCAAAAACATTCAGTACTTC.

The gene calls are TRBV6-1 and TRBJ2-7; 9 bases are a match to TRBD2. Trimming at V came to 0 bases and at J to 2 bases, leaving 5 bases not matched to a gene. The CDR3 runs 16 residues. Germline assignment: CDR1 MNHNS and CDR2 SASEGT. The CDR3 is CASSEAQLAGAYEQYF. The DNA for the CDR3 is TGTGCCAGCAGTGAAGCGCAACTAGCGGGTGCCTACGAGCAGTACTTC.